Included here is one T cell receptor beta chain sequence, with context. The data were obtained in a study of blood T cell repertoires in COVID-19. This CDR3 comprises 12 residues. The germline V gene encodes CDR1 LNHDA and CDR2 SQIVND (reference sequence). TCRdb's copy holds only in-frame clones and misses some; the assay was immunoSEQ multiplex PCR. The sample contains about 97,000 clones, 85% to 90% of which appear only once. This sequence originates from a man over 45 with active or convalescent COVID-19. The V call is TRBV19, the J call TRBJ1-2, with D possibly being TRBD1 (6 bases). The sample consisted of peripheral blood. For the CDR3, the DNA is TGTGCAGGATCCAGGGGCGGCTATGGCTACACCTTC. Translation: CAGSRGGYGYTF.